This entry features one TCR beta chain sequence. Its cognate antigen is unknown. These data belong to a study of OX40 agonist ivuxolimab in advanced cancers. Background on the study: Patients were treated with ivuxolimab, an agonistic anti-OX40 (CD134) antibody. At doses from 0.01 to 10 mg/kg, patients were given intravenous ivuxolimab every 2 weeks.

The CDR3 length is 15 residues. Germline V CDR1 and CDR2: SGHDT, YYEEEE. V trimming: 4 bases; J trimming: 5 bases; junction bases outside the gene matches: 8. The data were produced by immunoSEQ multiplex PCR, yet TCRdb's version contains in-frame clones alone and is incomplete. The sample contains 60,000 to 65,000 clones, about 90% of which appear only once. Whole-study findings and limits: More expanded clones were found, on average, in CD8+ than in CD4+ T cells.

Here the sequenced sample was CD4+ or CD8+ T cells sorted from blood, taken in a trial of the OX40 agonist ivuxolimab. The receptor was derived from an adult with an advanced solid tumor such as melanoma, head and neck, liver or kidney cancer. The V call is TRBV5-6, the J call TRBJ2-3, with 9 bases lining up with TRBD1. The CDR3 protein is CASSPGQGKEDTQYF. In nucleotides, the CDR3 is TGTGCCAGCAGCCCAGGACAGGGGAAGGAAGATACGCAGTATTTT.